One and the same sample provided the 31 T cell receptor beta chains below, sequenced in a study of blood T cell repertoires in COVID-19. Method: immunoSEQ multiplex PCR; TCRdb's copy keeps in-frame clones and lacks some. The repertoire includes 120,000 to 150,000 clones, around 84% of them detected once, and roughly 2.7% sits in the top ten. The specimen sequenced was peripheral blood. Every receptor here comes from a human donor with acute or convalescent COVID-19. The donor label of this sample is uncertain.

This sequence joins TRBV27 and TRBJ2-4, with 8 bases aligning to TRBD1. The CDR3 consists of 16 residues. Germline loops: CDR1 MNHEY, CDR2 SMNVEV (reference sequence). Germline trimming cut 7 bases from V and 1 base from J; bases unmatched to any gene: 9. The CDR3 DNA reads TGTGCCAGCACTCCGCAGGGGGCTCGGGCCAAAAACATTCAGTACTTC. Protein sequence: CASTPQGARAKNIQYF.

The V call is TRBV6-6, the J call TRBJ1-1; no definite D call. V was pared by 6 bases and J by 1 base, with 9 bases between. Germline V lookup: CDR1 MNHNY, CDR2 SVGAGI (reference sequence). The CDR3 covers 13 residues. CDR3 nucleotides: TGTGCCAGCAGCCCGGGAGGGAACACTGAAGCTTTCTTT. This codes for CASSPGGNTEAFF.

This sequence joins TRBV4-2 and TRBJ2-3; 8 nucleotides line up with TRBD2. From germline, CDR1 is LGHNA and CDR2 YNFKEQ. The J segment lost 2 bases and the V segment lost 4 bases, leaving 5 bases of the junction unmatched. There are 15 residues in the CDR3. CDR3 in amino acids: CASSPQAGDTDTQYF. In nucleotides, the CDR3 is TGTGCCAGCAGCCCTCAAGCGGGAGACACAGATACGCAGTATTTT.

This rearrangement joins TRBV4-1 to TRBJ1-1, with D possibly being TRBD1 (6 bases). From germline, CDR1 is MGHRA and CDR2 YSYEKL. V was shortened by 6 bases and J by 6 bases, with 17 bases between the two germline ends. The CDR3 has 14 amino acids. The CDR3 DNA is TGCGCCAGCAGTGGTCGGACAGAGTCGCCTGAAGCTTTCTTT. Translated: CASSGRTESPEAFF.

The rearrangement links TRBV7-2 to TRBJ2-4, with D unclear. Deletions cut 5 bases from V and 3 bases from J, with 14 bases between. This CDR3 has 15 residues. Germline V lookup: CDR1 SGHTA, CDR2 FQGNSA. The CDR3, as DNA: TGTGCCAGCAGCCCCGCCGGGTATGGCAAAAACATTCAGTACTTC. Translation: CASSPAGYGKNIQYF.

This rearrangement joins TRBV15 to TRBJ2-1; 16 bases map to TRBD2. The J segment lost 2 bases and the V segment lost 5 bases, leaving 6 bases of the junction unmatched. This CDR3 is 18 amino acids long. CDR1 and CDR2 (germline): LNHNV, YYDKDF (reference sequence). CDR3 loop: CATSPGTSGRGTYNEQFF. For the CDR3, the DNA is TGTGCCACCAGCCCAGGGACTAGCGGGAGGGGTACCTACAATGAGCAGTTCTTC.

The V and J genes are TRBV18 and TRBJ1-5; 7 nucleotides align to TRBD1. CDR3 length: 15 residues. The germline CDR1 and CDR2 sequences are KGHSH and LQKENI. J lost 4 bases, V lost 6 bases, and 9 bases had no gene match. The CDR3 nucleotides are TGTGCCAGCTCCTTGAGGACAGGACTTAATCAGCCCCAGCATTTT. As protein: CASSLRTGLNQPQHF.

The CDR3 here is CASSLGRGLDGYTF. CDR3 coding DNA: TGTGCCAGCAGCTTGGGCAGGGGGCTAGATGGCTACACCTTC. The J gene is TRBJ1-2, the V gene TRBV5-4, with TRBD1 matching over 8 bases. Germline lookup yields CDR1 SGHNT and CDR2 YYREEE (reference sequence). The ends lost 0 bases at V and 6 bases at J; junction bases unmatched: 4. The length of the CDR3 is 14 residues.

The chain employs TRBV29-1 and TRBJ1-1; the D gene is possibly TRBD1 (5 bases). CDR3 size: 13 residues. CDR1 SQVTM and CDR2 ANQGSEA come from the germline V gene. Between the trimmed V and J ends, which lost 3 bases and 5 bases, there was a span of 13 bases. The CDR3 region has the DNA TGCAGCGTTGAGGGGGGGTCAATAACTGAAGCTTTCTTT. It translates to CSVEGGSITEAFF. Drawing the rest from reference TRBV29-1 and TRBJ1-1, the complete variable domain is SAVISQKPSRDICQRGTSLTIQCQVDSQVTMMFWYRQQPGQSLTLIATANQGSEATYESGFVIDKFPISRPNLTFSTLTVSNMSPEDSSIYLCSVEGGSITEAFFGQGTRLTVV.

The chain links TRBV2 to TRBJ1-2, with TRBD1 matching 7 bases. From germline, CDR1 is SNHLY and CDR2 FYNNEI. This CDR3 comprises 15 residues. V was pared by 7 bases and J by 7 bases, with 15 bases of the junction left unmatched. The CDR3, as DNA: TGTGCCAGCAATCGGGACAGCGCCTTCCAGGCTGGCTACACCTTC. Translation gives CASNRDSAFQAGYTF.

The J gene is TRBJ2-7, the V gene TRBV5-1, with TRBD2 matching over 7 bases. The germline gives CDR1 SGHRS, CDR2 YFSETQ. V shed 4 bases and J 2 bases; nucleotides not matched to a gene: 15. The CDR3 length is 17 residues. CDR3 protein: CASSLNPGPSGTYEQYF. The CDR3 bases are TGCGCCAGCAGCCTTAACCCGGGACCCAGCGGGACCTACGAGCAGTACTTC.

The rearrangement joins TRBV2 to TRBJ1-6, with 7 nucleotides matching TRBD1. CDR3 length equals 15 residues. V lost 6 bases, J lost 6 bases, and 8 bases stayed unmatched. CDR1 and CDR2 (germline): SNHLY, FYNNEI. CDR3 nucleotides: TGTGCCAGCAGATCAAGACAGGGAGGTAATTCACCCCTCCACTTT. Translating it yields CASRSRQGGNSPLHF.

In the case of this clone: Other DNA sequences within the sample encode an identical CDR3. The CDR3 DNA sequence: TGTGCCAGCAGCTTCAATAATTCACCCCTCCACTTT. It codes for CASSFNNSPLHF. The chain joins TRBV7-9 to TRBJ1-6; D gene ambiguous. In germline, CDR1 is SEHNR, CDR2 FQNEAQ (reference sequence). CDR3 size: 12 residues. The V gene lost 3 bases and the J gene lost 5 bases, with 2 bases spanning the gap.

This rearrangement joins TRBV7-9 to TRBJ1-2; a weak D match, TRBD1 (6 bases). The ends were cut back, 5 bases at V and 2 bases at J, with 15 bases in the middle. The germline gives CDR1 SEHNR, CDR2 FQNEAQ (reference sequence). The length of the CDR3 is 15 residues. The CDR3, as DNA: TGTGCCAGCAGCCAAGGACAGCAGCAAAACTATGGCTACACCTTC. The encoded protein is CASSQGQQQNYGYTF.

The chain links TRBV7-9 to TRBJ1-2; D possibly corresponds to TRBD1 (5 bases). The CDR3 has 14 amino acids. With 5 bases removed from V and 4 bases from J, the gap between germline ends came to 14 bases. From germline, CDR1 is SEHNR and CDR2 FQNEAQ (reference sequence). The CDR3 reads CASSRASGGYGYTF. Here the CDR3 DNA reads TGTGCCAGCAGCCGCGCGTCGGGGGGCTATGGCTACACCTTC.

The chain combines TRBV4-2 with TRBJ2-2, with 9 bases that match TRBD2. With V trimmed by 0 bases and J by 6 bases, 14 bases remained unmatched. The CDR3 is 19 residues long. Germline V gene lookup returns CDR1 LGHNA and CDR2 YNFKEQ. Here the CDR3 reads CASSQDFSRRGGLAGELFF. The CDR3 region has the DNA TGTGCCAGCAGCCAAGATTTTTCCCGGCGGGGGGGCCTGGCCGGGGAGCTGTTTTTT.

The rearrangement joins TRBV6-5 to TRBJ1-3; 7 nucleotides align to TRBD1. The CDR3 totals 14 residues. CDR1 is MNHEY, CDR2 SVGAGI, per germline. After removal of 5 bases from V and 2 bases from J, the junction contained 3 bases not matched to a gene. The CDR3 region has the DNA TGTGCCAGCAGTCGACAGGGCACTGGAAACACCATATATTTT. Amino acid sequence: CASSRQGTGNTIYF.

The chain recombines TRBV9 with TRBJ2-4; TRBD1 matches 7 bases. Trimming cost V 8 bases and J 7 bases; bases outside gene matches: 12. CDR3 size: 14 residues. CDR1 is SGDLS and CDR2 is YYNGEE in the germline V gene. CDR3 residues: CASSTGIGWNIQYF. The CDR3 coding sequence is TGTGCCAGTTCGACAGGGATAGGCTGGAACATTCAGTACTTC.

This chain joins TRBV12-3 or TRBV12-4 and TRBJ1-5, with 10 bases identical to TRBD1. The CDR3 covers 12 residues. J lost 7 bases, V lost 6 bases, and 0 bases had no gene match. The CDR3 DNA reads as TGTGCCAGCAGGACAGGGGGCCAGCCCCAGCATTTT. This codes for CASRTGGQPQHF.

This clone occurred once. CDR3 in DNA: TGTGCCAGCAGTCCGGGACAGGGAAAAGGGGAGCTGTTTTTT. Translation: CASSPGQGKGELFF. The chain joins TRBV28 to TRBJ2-2; 9 nucleotides match TRBD1. This CDR3 comprises 14 residues. Germline CDR1 MDHEN, CDR2 SYDVKM. V trimming: 5 bases; J trimming: 8 bases; junction bases outside the gene matches: 6. Using reference TRBV28 and TRBJ2-2 for the parts outside the CDR3, the full variable domain is DVKVTQSSRYLVKRTGEKVFLECVQDMDHENMFWYRQDPGLGLRLIYFSYDVKMKEKGDIPEGYSVSREKKERFSLILESASTNQTSMYLCASSPGQGKGELFFGEGSRLTVL.

J is TRBJ1-6 and V is TRBV7-9; 8 nucleotides match TRBD1. The CDR3 runs 15 residues. The germline gives CDR1 SEHNR, CDR2 FQNEAQ (reference sequence). After removal of 5 bases from V and 4 bases from J, the junction contained 4 bases not matched to a gene. CDR3 region: CASSPDRDYNSPLHF. Here the CDR3 DNA reads TGTGCCAGCAGCCCGGACAGGGATTATAATTCACCCCTCCACTTT. Full variable domain (rest looked up from reference TRBV7-9 and TRBJ1-6): DTGVSQNPRHKITKRGQNVTFRCDPISEHNRLYWYRQTLGQGPEFLTYFQNEAQLEKSRLLSDRFSAERPKGSFSTLEIQRTEQGDSAMYLCASSPDRDYNSPLHFGNGTRLTVT.

The J gene is TRBJ2-3, the V gene TRBV11-2, with D unclear. Germline V gene lookup returns CDR1 SGHAT and CDR2 FQNNGV. Trimming removed 1 base at V and 2 bases at J, with 10 bases between. This CDR3 comprises 15 residues. The CDR3 is CASSLVGGTTDTQYF. The CDR3, as DNA: TGTGCCAGCAGCTTAGTAGGCGGAACCACAGATACGCAGTATTTT.

This chain uses TRBV10-3 with TRBJ1-1; 9 nucleotides match TRBD1. V was pared by 4 bases and J by 7 bases, with 4 bases of the junction left unmatched. Per germline, CDR1 ENHRY and CDR2 SYGVKD. CDR3 length: 13 amino acids. The CDR3, as DNA: TGTGCCATCAGTGTACGGACAGGGGATGAAGCTTTCTTT. Amino acid sequence: CAISVRTGDEAFF.

The chain uses TRBV11-1 and TRBJ1-2; D remains unclear. Trimming took 5 bases from V and 4 from J, leaving 14 bases between them. CDR1 and CDR2 (germline): SGHAT, FQDESV (reference sequence). CDR3 size: 14 residues. CDR3 nucleotides: TGTGCCAGCAGCCCGAGCTCGGCGGGCTATGGCTACACCTTC. Translating it yields CASSPSSAGYGYTF.

This clone was recorded a few times. The gene calls are TRBV27 and TRBJ1-1, with TRBD1 matching 8 bases. V was pared by 5 bases and J by 2 bases, with 10 bases of the junction left unmatched. The CDR3 is made up of 16 amino acids. CDR1 and CDR2 from the germline V gene are MNHEY and SMNVEV (reference sequence). Here the CDR3 reads CASSLKAGTGNTEAFF. The CDR3 bases are TGTGCCAGCAGTCTTAAAGCCGGGACAGGCAACACTGAAGCTTTCTTT.

V gene TRBV28 combines with J gene TRBJ1-5, with TRBD1 as a possible D gene (6 bases). With 2 bases removed from V and 3 bases from J, the gap between germline ends came to 14 bases. The V gene's germline CDR1 is MDHEN and CDR2 SYDVKM. This CDR3 is 16 amino acids long. The CDR3 region is CASSLHRVSFNQPQHF. CDR3 nucleotide sequence: TGTGCCAGCAGTTTACACAGGGTATCATTCAATCAGCCCCAGCATTTT.

The chain links TRBV27 to TRBJ1-2; 7 bases agree with TRBD1. The junction had 19 bases not matched to a gene; V was cut back by 5 bases and J by 13 bases. The CDR3 loop spans 15 amino acids. CDR1 MNHEY and CDR2 SMNVEV come from the germline V gene (reference sequence). In DNA form, the CDR3 reads TGTGCCAGCAGTCCCGACAGGGTTGGTCTATTGGGTAGCACCTTC. Translation gives CASSPDRVGLLGSTF.

This clone was picked up a small number of times. The rearrangement links TRBV4-2 to TRBJ1-2; possibly TRBD1 for D (5 bases). Trimming stripped 0 bases from V and 4 bases from J, with 9 bases between. CDR3 length equals 14 residues. Germline assignment: CDR1 LGHNA and CDR2 YNFKEQ. CDR3 in DNA: TGTGCCAGCAGCCAAGATCTACAGGCCTATGGCTACACCTTC. Protein sequence: CASSQDLQAYGYTF.

This clone appeared a few times. The rearrangement links TRBV6-6 to TRBJ1-1; D might be TRBD1 (6 bases). The CDR3 totals 14 residues. Germline loops: CDR1 MNHNY, CDR2 SVGAGI (reference sequence). The germline V and J ends were trimmed by 6 bases and 0 bases, with 11 bases remaining between them. The CDR3 reads CASSIRGMNTEAFF. DNA of the CDR3: TGTGCCAGCAGCATAAGGGGGATGAACACTGAAGCTTTCTTT.

This chain joins TRBV5-6 and TRBJ1-6, with 7 bases that match TRBD1. In germline, CDR1 is SGHDT, CDR2 YYEEEE. Losses at the gene ends were 4 bases for V and 6 bases for J; bases not matched to a gene: 10. The CDR3 has 16 amino acids. CDR3 DNA: TGTGCCAGCAGCCCACCGGGACAGAATCTTAATTCACCCCTCCACTTT. This sequence encodes CASSPPGQNLNSPLHF.

V usage is TRBV28 and J usage is TRBJ2-1; D not certain. Germline values: CDR1 MDHEN, CDR2 SYDVKM. V was clipped by 6 bases and J by 1 base, with 10 bases between them. The CDR3 totals 14 residues. The CDR3, as DNA: TGTGCCAGCAGCCAGTCCCTTTCCTACAATGAGCAGTTCTTC. Protein product: CASSQSLSYNEQFF.